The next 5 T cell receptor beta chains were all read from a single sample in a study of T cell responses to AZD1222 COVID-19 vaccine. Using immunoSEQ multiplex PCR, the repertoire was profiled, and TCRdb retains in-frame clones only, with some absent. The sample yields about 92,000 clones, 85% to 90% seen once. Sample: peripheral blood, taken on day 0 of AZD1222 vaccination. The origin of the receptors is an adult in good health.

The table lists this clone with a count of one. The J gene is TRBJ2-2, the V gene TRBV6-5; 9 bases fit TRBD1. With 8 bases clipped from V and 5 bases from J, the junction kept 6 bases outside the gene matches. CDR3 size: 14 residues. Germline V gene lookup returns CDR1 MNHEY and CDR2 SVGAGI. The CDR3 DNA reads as TGTGCCAGCCAGGGACAGGGTCGTACCGGGGAGCTGTTTTTT. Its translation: CASQGQGRTGELFF.

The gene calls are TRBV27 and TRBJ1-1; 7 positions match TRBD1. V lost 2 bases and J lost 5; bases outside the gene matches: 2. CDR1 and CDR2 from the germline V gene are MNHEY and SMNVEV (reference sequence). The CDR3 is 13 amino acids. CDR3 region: CASSLAGGTEAFF. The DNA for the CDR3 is TGTGCCAGCAGTTTAGCAGGGGGAACTGAAGCTTTCTTT.

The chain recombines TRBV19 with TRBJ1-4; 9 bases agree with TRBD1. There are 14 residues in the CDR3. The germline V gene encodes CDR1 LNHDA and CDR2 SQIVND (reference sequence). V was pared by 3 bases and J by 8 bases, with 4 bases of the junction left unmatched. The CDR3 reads CASSIGTGKEKLFF. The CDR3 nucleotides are TGTGCCAGTAGTATCGGGACAGGGAAGGAAAAACTGTTTTTT.

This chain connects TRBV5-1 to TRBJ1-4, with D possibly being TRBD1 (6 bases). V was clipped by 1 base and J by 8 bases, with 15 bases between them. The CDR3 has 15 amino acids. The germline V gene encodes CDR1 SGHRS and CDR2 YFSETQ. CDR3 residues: CASSLYSGDGEKLFF. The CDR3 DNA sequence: TGCGCCAGCAGCTTGTACTCAGGGGACGGCGAAAAACTGTTTTTT.

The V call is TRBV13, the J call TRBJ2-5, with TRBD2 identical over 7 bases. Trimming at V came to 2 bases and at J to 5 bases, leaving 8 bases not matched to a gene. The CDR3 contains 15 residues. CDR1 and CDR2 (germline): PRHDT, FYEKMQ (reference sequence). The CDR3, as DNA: TGTGCCAGCAGCTTACTCGGTCTAGCGGAGGAGACCCAGTACTTC. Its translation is CASSLLGLAEETQYF. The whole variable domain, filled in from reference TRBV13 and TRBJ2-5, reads AAGVIQSPRHLIKEKRETATLKCYPIPRHDTVYWYQQGPGQDPQFLISFYEKMQSDKGSIPDRFSAQQFSDYHSELNMSSLELGDSALYFCASSLLGLAEETQYFGPGTRLLVL.